The T cell receptor beta chain described here comes from a study of T cell repertoires in cytomegalovirus infection. TCRdb used MiXCR to reprocess the reads, holding one entry per CDR3 protein. This sample carries about 830,000 distinct CDR3 sequences, roughly 33% of them seen once, and the ten largest clones take around 12%. Remarks on this clonotype: Its antigen is as yet unknown.

Trimming at V came to 0 bases and at J to 5 bases, leaving 13 bases not matched to a gene. Germline V CDR1 and CDR2: SGDLS, YYNGEE. CDR3 length: 17 amino acids. This specimen consisted of cultured CD8+ T cells from PBMCs, obtained from culture after CMV antigen stimulation. The receptor was isolated from a human donor in good health (CMV status not recorded). Some clones in this sample may be carry-over from other donors' samples. J is TRBJ1-1 and V is TRBV9, with TRBD1 identical over 7 bases. The CDR3 DNA reads TGTGCCAGCAGCGTAGACACAGGGGTCTATTTTGGGACTGAAGCTTTCTTT. As protein: CASSVDTGVYFGTEAFF.